What follows are 20 T cell receptor beta chains derived from one specimen sequenced in a study of blood T cell repertoires in COVID-19. Here immunoSEQ multiplex PCR was the method, and the copy in TCRdb shows in-frame clones only, minus some. The profile shows about 59,000 clones, approximately 80% of them singletons. Sequencing input: peripheral blood. These TCRs come from a man between 60 and 75 years old with acute or convalescent COVID-19.

The V call is TRBV7-9, the J call TRBJ1-4, with 12 bases that match TRBD1. Trimming cost V 5 bases and J 2 bases; bases outside gene matches: 12. Germline loops: CDR1 SEHNR, CDR2 FQNEAQ (reference sequence). The CDR3 is 19 amino acids. The CDR3 DNA reads as TGTGCCAGCAGCCCCGGGACAGGGGGCGGTTTAAGCACTAATGAAAAACTGTTTTTT. This translates into CASSPGTGGGLSTNEKLFF. Full variable domain (remainder filled in from reference TRBV7-9 and TRBJ1-4): DTGVSQNPRHKITKRGQNVTFRCDPISEHNRLYWYRQTLGQGPEFLTYFQNEAQLEKSRLLSDRFSAERPKGSFSTLEIQRTEQGDSAMYLCASSPGTGGGLSTNEKLFFGSGTQLSVL.

This clone occurred a few times. The chain couples TRBV2 to TRBJ1-5; D is possibly TRBD1 (6 bases). Looked up from germline, CDR1 is SNHLY and CDR2 is FYNNEI. V lost 5 bases, J lost 0 bases, and 11 bases lay in between. This CDR3 region has 15 residues. CDR3 loop: CASSPDRFSNQPQHF. As DNA, the CDR3 is TGTGCCAGCAGTCCTGACAGGTTTAGCAATCAGCCCCAGCATTTT.

CDR3 protein: CASSVAGERETQYF. The CDR3 nucleotides read TGTGCCAGCAGCGTAGCGGGGGAACGAGAGACCCAGTACTTC. This chain connects TRBV11-2 to TRBJ2-5, with 9 bases fitting TRBD2. With V trimmed by 5 bases and J by 4 bases, 5 bases remained unmatched. In germline, CDR1 is SGHAT, CDR2 FQNNGV. CDR3 length: 14 amino acids.

The V gene is TRBV21-1, the J gene TRBJ2-3; the table assigns TRBD2, which was not confirmed against the DNA. TRBV21-1 is an annotated pseudogene. This CDR3 is 14 amino acids long. The CDR3 protein is CASSGNYSTDTQYF. CDR3 nucleotides: TGTGCCAGCTCCGGGAATTATAGCACAGATACGCAGTATTTT.

V and J are TRBV28 and TRBJ2-2; 9 bases agree with TRBD1. The germline CDR1 and CDR2 sequences are MDHEN and SYDVKM. Trimming at V came to 7 bases and at J to 7 bases, leaving 13 bases not matched to a gene. This CDR3 has 16 residues. DNA for the CDR3: TGTGCCAGCATCTCCCAGGGACAGGGAGGGTTCGGGGAGCTGTTTTTT. Encoded protein: CASISQGQGGFGELFF.

This chain joins TRBV5-1 and TRBJ2-7, with TRBD2 as a possible D gene (7 bases). The V end lost 4 bases, the J end lost 7 bases, and 18 bases lay between the germline ends. This CDR3 spans 14 amino acids. Germline CDR1 SGHRS, CDR2 YFSETQ. CDR3: CASSGGGVSGEQYF. The CDR3 nucleotides read TGCGCCAGCAGCGGAGGGGGGGTTTCTGGTGAGCAGTACTTC.

Only one count was recorded for this clone. The CDR3 bases are TGTGCCAGCGGCCCCCAAGGGGGAGGGGAAAAACTGTTTTTT. The encoded protein is CASGPQGGGEKLFF. This chain connects TRBV14 to TRBJ1-4; perhaps TRBD1 as D (6 bases). Germline CDR1 reads SGHDN; CDR2 reads FVKESK. CDR3 length: 14 amino acids. Trimming left V 8 bases short and J 8 bases short, with 18 bases between.

The chain uses TRBV9 and TRBJ1-2, with 9 nucleotides matching TRBD1. J gave up 2 bases and V 2 bases, and 4 bases lay outside the gene matches. This CDR3 is 15 amino acids long. The germline V gene encodes CDR1 SGDLS and CDR2 YYNGEE. CDR3 coding DNA: TGTGCCAGCAGCGTTGGACAGGGGAGAAACTATGGCTACACCTTC. Translated, it gives CASSVGQGRNYGYTF.

The chain links TRBV27 to TRBJ2-1, with 8 nucleotides matching TRBD2. The CDR3 extends over 14 amino acids. Germline-derived CDR1 and CDR2 are MNHEY and SMNVEV (reference sequence). Trimming took 11 bases from V and 7 from J; bases not matched to a gene: 13. The CDR3 sequence: CASRGVQGGNEQFF. In DNA, the CDR3 is TGTGCCTCGCGGGGGGTCCAGGGAGGTAATGAGCAGTTCTTC.

The chain carries TRBV6-2 or TRBV6-3 and TRBJ2-7; 7 bases are a match to TRBD1. Germline V CDR1 and CDR2: MNHEY, SVGEGT. The CDR3 totals 16 residues. J gave up 2 bases and V 2 bases, and 9 bases lay outside the gene matches. DNA for the CDR3: TGTGCCAGCAGTTACGGGTCGGGACAGCAAACCTACGAGCAGTACTTC. This sequence encodes CASSYGSGQQTYEQYF.

The chain employs TRBV24-1 and TRBJ2-4; D uncertain. With 5 bases removed from V and 7 bases from J, the gap between germline ends came to 11 bases. The germline gives CDR1 KGHDR, CDR2 SFDVKD. The CDR3 covers 13 residues. CDR3 sequence: CATSAPGRNIQYF. The DNA of the CDR3 is TGTGCCACCAGTGCCCCCGGCAGGAACATTCAGTACTTC.

CDR3 coding DNA: TGTGCCAGCAGCTACTACAGGGTAGACAAGAGCACTGAAGCTTTCTTT. It translates to CASSYYRVDKSTEAFF. The J gene is TRBJ1-1, the V gene TRBV7-8, with D perhaps TRBD1 (6 bases). Germline assignment: CDR1 SGHVS and CDR2 FQNEAQ. There are 16 residues in the CDR3. Trimming left V 4 bases short and J 4 bases short, with 19 bases between.

This chain uses TRBV5-1 with TRBJ2-1; maybe TRBD1 (5 bases). The CDR3 extends over 13 amino acids. CDR1 and CDR2 (germline): SGHRS, YFSETQ. The ends were cut back, 4 bases at V and 5 bases at J, with 10 bases in the middle. CDR3 in amino acids: CASSPLTDNEQFF. Here the CDR3 DNA reads TGCGCCAGCAGCCCCCTGACAGACAATGAGCAGTTCTTC.

V gene TRBV5-6 combines with J gene TRBJ1-6; 9 positions match TRBD1. Germline values: CDR1 SGHDT, CDR2 YYEEEE. This CDR3 spans 15 amino acids. The ends lost 5 bases at V and 6 bases at J; junction bases unmatched: 6. CDR3 DNA sequence: TGTGCCAGCAGTTTAAACAGGGGGCCTAATTCACCCCTCCACTTT. This encodes CASSLNRGPNSPLHF. The entire variable domain, with the rest obtained from reference TRBV5-6 and TRBJ1-6, is as follows: DAGVTQSPTHLIKTRGQQVTLRCSPKSGHDTVSWYQQALGQGPQFIFQYYEEEERQRGNFPDRFSGHQFPNYSSELNVNALLLGDSALYLCASSLNRGPNSPLHFGNGTRLTVT.

The chain joins TRBV3-1 (or the pseudogene TRBV3-2) to TRBJ2-3, with a possible D match to TRBD1 (6 bases). CDR1 LGHDT and CDR2 YNNKEL come from the germline V gene (reference sequence). Trimming cost V 0 bases and J 6 bases, with 16 bases left between them. This CDR3 is built from 16 residues. The CDR3: CASSQDARSQGDTQYF. DNA for the CDR3: TGTGCCAGCAGCCAAGACGCCCGTTCTCAGGGGGATACGCAGTATTTT.

The J gene is TRBJ1-1, the V gene TRBV6-6; D not certain. Per germline, CDR1 MNHNY and CDR2 SVGAGI (reference sequence). V lost 8 bases and J lost 1, with 14 bases in between. The CDR3 is 14 residues long. CDR3: CASRGSGSNTEAFF. In nucleotides, the CDR3 is TGTGCCAGCCGCGGTTCGGGGTCGAACACTGAAGCTTTCTTT.

This clone was observed a handful of times. The V gene is TRBV21-1, the J gene TRBJ1-1; TRBD1, the table's D call, lacks a check against the DNA. TRBV21-1 is reported as a pseudogene. The CDR3 contains 14 residues. The CDR3 coding sequence is TGTGCCAGCAGCACCCGGCGCCAGGCCTATGAAGCTTTCTTT. It codes for CASSTRRQAYEAFF.

This chain joins TRBV24-1 and TRBJ2-2, with TRBD1 as a possible D gene (5 bases). Germline V gene sequence: CDR1 KGHDR, CDR2 SFDVKD. V lost 0 bases and J lost 1, with 8 bases in between. The CDR3 length is 16 residues. CDR3 loop: CATSDLGQGNTGELFF. CDR3 nucleotides: TGTGCCACCAGTGATTTGGGGCAGGGGAACACCGGGGAGCTGTTTTTT.

This sequence joins TRBV7-3 and TRBJ2-3, with 11 bases identical to TRBD2. This CDR3 contains 17 residues. With V trimmed by 5 bases and J by 7 bases, 14 bases remained unmatched. Germline V gives CDR1 SGHTA, CDR2 FQGTGA. CDR3 residues: CASSPDLAGGRRNTQYF. The CDR3, as DNA: TGTGCCAGCAGCCCAGACCTAGCGGGGGGTCGGAGGAATACGCAGTATTTT.

The chain uses TRBV3-1 (or the pseudogene TRBV3-2) and TRBJ1-2; D is uncertain. The CDR3 extends over 13 amino acids. Germline V CDR1 and CDR2: LGHDT, YNNKEL (reference sequence). Trimming pared 4 bases from V and 3 bases from J, leaving 9 bases between. The CDR3 region is CASSPRGDYGYTF. CDR3 nucleotides: TGTGCCAGCAGCCCGCGGGGAGACTATGGCTACACCTTC.